This T cell receptor (beta chain) was captured in a study of cytotoxic CD8 clonotypes in ibrutinib-treated CLL. Clones were sequenced by immunoSEQ multiplex PCR, and TCRdb holds only the in-frame ones, with some missing. Of about 69,000 clones listed, 80% are singletons. As for this clone: Its antigen remains unidentified.

Points from the study as a whole: Public clonotypes, found uncommonly, either contracted or stayed stable on treatment.

From germline, CDR1 is MNHNS and CDR2 SASEGT. The CDR3 sequence is 15 residues long. V dropped 5 bases and J dropped 2 bases, with 15 bases sitting between them. J is TRBJ1-2 and V is TRBV6-1; D perhaps matches TRBD1 (5 bases). The sequencing here drew on PBMCs, taken at disease progression, from a patient treated with ibrutinib. This TCR was sampled from a human donor with chronic lymphocytic leukemia. CDR3 amino acids: CASSSPTGTNYGYTF. The CDR3 DNA is TGTGCCAGCAGTTCCCCCACAGGAACCAACTATGGCTACACCTTC.